This TCR beta chain was retrieved from a study of blood T cells in healthy people across ages. As for the study in general: The capture of about one barcoded beta molecule per two T cells was achieved by template switching.

At least ten counts were recorded for this clonotype. For every donor, a draw yielded roughly 9.3 milliliters of peripheral blood. Then a second PCR, running roughly 7 to 11 cycles, was carried out with a sample-barcoded 5' primer and a J-beta primer mix. TCRdb passed the 5' RACE reads through MiXCR, listing each CDR3 protein once. The table lists fewer than 2 million distinct CDR3 sequences, around 42% of them singletons. V lost 4 bases, J lost 4 bases, and 9 bases lay in between. Germline V gene data show CDR1 as ENHRY and CDR2 as SYGVKD. CDR3 length: 13 amino acids. The sample was blood. The chain recombines TRBV10-3 with TRBJ2-3, with TRBD2 as a possible D gene (5 bases). The receptor's source is a human donor in good health. CDR3 protein: CAISGTASDTQYF. CDR3 bases: TGTGCCATCAGTGGGACTGCCTCAGATACGCAGTATTTT.